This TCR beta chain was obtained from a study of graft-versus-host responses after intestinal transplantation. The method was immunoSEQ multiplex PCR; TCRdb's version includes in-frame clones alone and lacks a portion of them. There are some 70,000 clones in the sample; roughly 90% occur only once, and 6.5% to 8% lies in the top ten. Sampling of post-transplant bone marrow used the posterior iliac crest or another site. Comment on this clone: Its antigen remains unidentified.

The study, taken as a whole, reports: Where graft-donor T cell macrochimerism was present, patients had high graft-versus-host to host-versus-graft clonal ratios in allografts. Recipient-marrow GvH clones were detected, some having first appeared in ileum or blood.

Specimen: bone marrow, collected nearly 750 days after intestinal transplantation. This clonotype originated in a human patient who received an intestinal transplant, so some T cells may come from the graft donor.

The CDR3 region is CASSQDQTSGRYEQYF. The CDR3 DNA reads as TGTGCCAGCAGCCAAGATCAGACTAGCGGGCGATACGAGCAGTACTTC. This chain links TRBV14 with TRBJ2-7; TRBD2 agrees at 10 bases. J was trimmed by 4 bases and V by 0 bases; bases with no gene match: 6. The CDR3 loop spans 16 amino acids. Germline loops: CDR1 SGHDN, CDR2 FVKESK.